These T cell receptor beta chains were read from a single sample in a study of blood T cell repertoires in COVID-19. This table comes from immunoSEQ multiplex PCR, and its TCRdb copy is limited to in-frame clones, with some not included. Among some 180,000 clones listed, around 90% were seen once. The sequenced sample consisted of peripheral blood. Receptors originate from a man aged 40-55 years with acute or convalescent COVID-19. The CDR3 runs from the conserved cysteine through the conserved F or W. The D gene is left open where the match is weak. Clone size is given for some rows only: seen once, a few or many times, or a class if the clone is expanded.

.	TRBV27	.	TRBJ1-5	CASRGGANQPQHF	TGTGCCAGCAGGGGGGGTGCCAATCAGCCCCAGCATTTT
.	TRBV2	.	TRBJ1-4	CASSEQEKLFF	TGTGCCAGCAGTGAACAGGAAAAACTGTTTTTT
TRBD1	TRBV5-1	.	TRBJ2-2	CASEGAWAGELFF	TGCGCCAGCGAGGGGGCTTGGGCCGGGGAGCTGTTTTTT
.	TRBV10-3	.	TRBJ1-2	CAISERTNGLATNYGYTF	TGTGCCATCAGTGAGAGGACAAATGGGCTGGCTACAAACTATGGCTACACCTTC
.	TRBV29-1	few	TRBJ1-2	CSVEQAGYGYTF	TGCAGCGTTGAACAGGCTGGCTATGGCTACACCTTC
TRBD2	TRBV20-1	.	TRBJ2-5	CSASSLAGGGETQYF	TGCAGTGCTAGTAGTCTAGCGGGGGGAGGTGAGACCCAGTACTTC
TRBD1	TRBV4-1	.	TRBJ2-4	CASSQGDRQKNIQYF	TGCGCCAGCAGCCAAGGGGACAGACAGAAAAACATTCAGTACTTC
.	TRBV7-9	.	TRBJ2-4	CASSFPREAKNIQYF	TGTGCCAGCAGCTTTCCACGGGAGGCCAAAAACATTCAGTACTTC
.	TRBV5-6	.	TRBJ2-7	CASSFIAYEQYF	TGTGCCAGCAGCTTCATAGCGTACGAGCAGTACTTC
.	TRBV2	.	TRBJ2-7	CASSGRGVGSYEQYF	TGTGCCAGCAGTGGGAGGGGAGTCGGATCCTACGAGCAGTACTTC
TRBD1	TRBV11-3	.	TRBJ2-5	CASSSQGVGQETQYF	TGTGCCAGCAGCTCACAGGGGGTTGGGCAAGAGACCCAGTACTTC
TRBD1	TRBV28	.	TRBJ1-2	CASLDRGLGYTF	TGTGCCAGCCTGGACAGGGGGCTTGGCTACACCTTC
TRBD2	TRBV7-2	.	TRBJ2-2	CASSLVGGTGELFF	TGTGCCAGCAGCTTAGTCGGGGGGACCGGGGAGCTGTTTTTT
TRBD2	TRBV25-1	.	TRBJ2-2	CASSPWGTSVVGELFF	TGTGCCAGCAGTCCCTGGGGGACTAGCGTTGTGGGGGAGCTGTTTTTT
.	TRBV7-9	.	TRBJ2-5	CASSLNLQALTLETQYF	TGTGCCAGCAGCTTAAATTTGCAGGCGTTAACGTTGGAGACCCAGTACTTC
.	TRBV6-4	.	TRBJ2-1	CASSDTGNYNEQFF	TGTGCCAGCAGTGACACAGGGAACTACAATGAGCAGTTCTTC
.	TRBV25-1	.	TRBJ2-2	CASSDRYTGELFF	TGTGCCAGCAGTGACCGTTACACCGGGGAGCTGTTTTTT
.	TRBV7-6	once	TRBJ1-1	CASSLIQGRLGTEAFF	TGTGCCAGCAGCCTCATCCAGGGGCGCTTAGGGACTGAAGCTTTCTTT
TRBD2	TRBV10-2	.	TRBJ2-3	CASSAGPGGLTDTQYF	TGCGCCAGCAGTGCCGGGCCGGGGGGACTCACAGATACGCAGTATTTT
.	TRBV7-6	.	TRBJ2-2	CASSGQAFTNTGELFF	TGTGCCAGCAGCGGGCAGGCGTTTACGAACACCGGGGAGCTGTTTTTT
.	TRBV30	.	TRBJ1-4	CAWNPGNEKLFF	TGTGCCTGGAACCCCGGGAATGAAAAACTGTTTTTT
.	TRBV12-3/TRBV12-4	.	TRBJ2-2	CASSLASGGELFF	TGTGCCAGCAGTTTGGCTTCTGGCGGGGAGCTGTTTTTT
TRBD1	TRBV19	.	TRBJ2-3	CASSQTGRSDTQYF	TGTGCCAGTAGCCAGACAGGGAGATCAGATACGCAGTATTTT
.	TRBV9	.	TRBJ1-1	CASSVTGNTEAFF	TGTGCCAGCAGCGTAACAGGGAACACTGAAGCTTTCTTT
.	TRBV10-3	.	TRBJ1-2	CAISETSRGPDGYTF	TGTGCCATCAGTGAGACGTCGCGGGGTCCTGATGGCTACACCTTC
.	TRBV14	.	TRBJ1-6	CASSQDPGFNSPLHF	TGTGCCAGCAGCCAAGATCCGGGTTTTAATTCACCCCTCCACTTT
TRBD1	TRBV28	.	TRBJ1-2	CASSSDRGYGYTF	TGTGCCAGCAGTTCGGACAGGGGATATGGCTACACCTTC
.	TRBV9	.	TRBJ2-7	CAIQRNSGQGLYEQYF	TGTGCCATCCAAAGGAACTCCGGACAAGGGCTTTACGAGCAGTACTTC
TRBD1	TRBV7-2	.	TRBJ1-3	CASSLVGTGPGNTIYF	TGTGCCAGCAGCTTAGTGGGGACAGGGCCGGGAAACACCATATATTTT
TRBD1	TRBV25-1	few	TRBJ1-2	CASSPNIWDGTDDYGYTF	TGTGCCAGCAGTCCAAATATCTGGGACGGGACAGATGACTATGGCTACACCTTC
TRBD2	TRBV24-1	.	TRBJ2-3	CATSVSGGFADTQYF	TGTGCCACCAGTGTTAGCGGGGGATTCGCAGATACGCAGTATTTT
.	TRBV21-1	.	TRBJ1-5	CASSNRGDVKRSRPQHF	TGTGCCAGCAGTAACAGGGGAGACGTAAAAAGATCACGGCCCCAGCATTTT
TRBD1	TRBV5-4	.	TRBJ1-2	CASSSRTGDYGYTF	TGTGCCAGCAGCTCCCGGACAGGGGATTATGGCTACACCTTC
TRBD1	TRBV3-1/TRBV3-2	few	TRBJ2-7	CASSQAPGTASYEQYF	TGTGCCAGCAGCCAGGCCCCCGGGACAGCGAGCTACGAGCAGTACTTC
TRBD2	TRBV7-2	.	TRBJ2-1	CASSLGGSGGVEQFF	TGTGCCAGCAGCTTAGGGGGGAGCGGGGGTGTCGAGCAGTTCTTC
.	TRBV18	.	TRBJ2-3	CASSPLGQSSSSTDTQYF	TGTGCCAGCTCACCTTTAGGACAGTCCTCATCTAGCACAGATACGCAGTATTTT
.	TRBV5-1	.	TRBJ2-3	CASSLTGADTQYF	TGCGCCAGCAGCTTGACAGGAGCAGATACGCAGTATTTT
TRBD1	TRBV6-2/TRBV6-3	.	TRBJ2-1	CASSYRPPGGPPYNEQFF	TGTGCCAGCAGTTATCGCCCCCCAGGGGGCCCCCCGTACAATGAGCAGTTCTTC
TRBD1	TRBV30	.	TRBJ2-7	CAWSFGTGREQYF	TGTGCCTGGAGCTTCGGGACAGGTCGGGAGCAGTACTTC
TRBD2	TRBV7-9	.	TRBJ2-1	CATLSGESFF	TGTGCCACCTTGAGCGGGGAGTCGTTCTTC
.	TRBV5-6	.	TRBJ2-7	CASSLGGGLALYPYEQYF	TGTGCCAGCAGCTTGGGAGGTGGGCTAGCCCTATATCCCTACGAGCAGTACTTC
TRBD1	TRBV5-6	.	TRBJ1-5	CASSLRQGYNQPQHF	TGTGCCAGCAGCCTTAGACAGGGCTACAATCAGCCCCAGCATTTT
.	TRBV6-5	.	TRBJ1-1	CASGQGVNTEAFF	TGTGCCAGCGGGCAGGGCGTGAACACTGAAGCTTTCTTT
.	TRBV7-2	.	TRBJ1-5	CASSLAGAGYYDQPQHF	TGTGCCAGCAGCTTAGCGGGGGCAGGTTATTACGATCAGCCCCAGCATTTT
TRBD1	TRBV10-3	.	TRBJ1-1	CAISPQGANTEAFF	TGTGCCATCAGCCCACAGGGGGCGAACACTGAAGCTTTCTTT
.	TRBV5-1	.	TRBJ2-1	CASSPGSEYNEQFF	TGCGCCAGCAGCCCGGGATCCGAGTACAATGAGCAGTTCTTC
TRBD1	TRBV11-1	.	TRBJ2-3	CASSRLTGSTDTQYF	TGTGCCAGCAGCCGCCTGACAGGGAGCACAGATACGCAGTATTTT
.	TRBV11-2	.	TRBJ2-4	CASSLEGGLAKNIQYF	TGTGCCAGCAGCTTAGAGGGGGGGCTAGCCAAAAACATTCAGTACTTC
.	TRBV5-6	.	TRBJ2-2	CASSGAGGRELFF	TGTGCCAGCAGCGGAGCAGGGGGGCGGGAGCTGTTTTTT
.	TRBV7-2	.	TRBJ2-7	CASSLTTSSEQYF	TGTGCCAGCAGCTTAACGACTAGTTCCGAGCAGTACTTC
.	TRBV6-4	once	TRBJ1-6	CASSDDAGLALHF	TGTGCCAGCAGTGACGACGCGGGTTTGGCCCTCCACTTT
TRBD1	TRBV2	.	TRBJ1-2	CASRTDRADYGYTF	TGTGCCAGCAGGACGGACAGGGCCGACTATGGCTACACCTTC
.	TRBV2	.	TRBJ2-1	CASSEGGGSYNEQFF	TGTGCCAGCAGTGAAGGAGGGGGCTCCTACAATGAGCAGTTCTTC
.	TRBV29-1	.	TRBJ1-1	CSVVGREFNTEAFF	TGCAGCGTGGTTGGGAGGGAATTTAACACTGAAGCTTTCTTT